This record concerns one T cell receptor (beta chain) sequence. What it recognizes is unknown. These data come from a study of lymphopenia after photon versus proton radiotherapy. Regarding the study as a whole: Only patients who died were analyzed for survival; proton advantage is unproven. After lymphocyte nadir, photon-treated repertoires showed oligoclonal expansion, especially CD8+ Temra. In patients who died, overall survival fell as post-nadir TCR diversity dropped more. Proton therapy kept repertoires fairly stable, unlike photons, which gained effector/memory cells.

Only in-frame clones appear in the TCRdb table, and some are missing; sequencing was by immunoSEQ multiplex PCR. The sample has about 45,000 clones, 85% seen once. Germline V gene data show CDR1 as MNHEY and CDR2 as SMNVEV (reference sequence). The CDR3 totals 14 residues. V was pared by 6 bases and J by 2 bases, with 4 bases of the junction left unmatched. V usage is TRBV27 and J usage is TRBJ2-5, with TRBD1 matching 9 bases. The sample was peripheral blood, taken from a patient treated with photon-based radiotherapy. The source of this sequence is a man aged 35 to 55 with gastric cancer. Here the CDR3 reads CASSGQGPQETQYF. CDR3 bases: TGTGCCAGCAGCGGACAGGGGCCGCAAGAGACCCAGTACTTC.